The rows below give T cell receptor beta chains drawn from one sample of a study of blood T cell repertoires in COVID-19. The repertoire was sequenced with immunoSEQ multiplex PCR; TCRdb's copy has only in-frame clones and lacks some. The table lists approximately 97,000 clones, 80% to 90% of them singletons. Sequencing was performed on peripheral blood. The receptors shown here come from a middle-aged man with active or convalescent COVID-19. The CDR3 runs from the conserved cysteine through the conserved F or W. D genes are given only for firm matches. Clone size appears in some rows only: once, few, many, or a class for an expanded clone.

CASSDEQGAFRAFF TGTGCCAGCAGTGACGAACAGGGGGCGTTTCGAGCTTTCTTT TRBV2 TRBD1 TRBJ1-1 NA
CASRERLLNTEAFF TGTGCCAGCAGGGAGCGGTTGCTTAACACTGAAGCTTTCTTT TRBV7-8 NA TRBJ1-1 NA
CASSARTGTAFPSEQYF TGTGCCAGCAGTGCAAGGACCGGGACAGCCTTCCCTAGCGAGCAGTACTTC TRBV6-1 TRBD1 TRBJ2-7 NA
CASHFQGRLNYGYTF TGTGCCAGCCACTTCCAGGGGAGACTCAACTATGGCTACACCTTC TRBV5-4 NA TRBJ1-2 once
CASSIMTGWGETQYF TGTGCCAGCAGCATAATGACAGGGTGGGGAGAGACCCAGTACTTC TRBV7-9 TRBD1 TRBJ2-5 NA
CASSQVARGSDTQYF TGTGCCAGCAGCCAAGTAGCCAGGGGATCAGATACGCAGTATTTT TRBV3-1/TRBV3-2 NA TRBJ2-3 NA
CASSSRQGREYGYTF TGTGCCAGCAGCTCCAGACAGGGTAGGGAGTATGGCTACACCTTC TRBV27 TRBD1 TRBJ1-2 NA
CASSGQGTGYTF TGTGCCAGCAGCGGACAGGGGACCGGCTACACCTTC TRBV5-4 TRBD1 TRBJ1-2 NA
CASSVDRVEAATF TGTGCCAGCAGCGTGGACAGGGTGGAGGCTGCCACCTTC TRBV9 TRBD1 TRBJ1-2 NA
CASSQTSYEQYF TGTGCCAGCAGCCAAACTTCCTACGAGCAGTACTTC TRBV13 NA TRBJ2-7 NA
CASRQLNTEAFF TGTGCCAGCCGACAGTTGAACACTGAAGCTTTCTTT TRBV6-5 NA TRBJ1-1 NA
CASRDRPNTEAFF TGTGCCAGCCGGGACAGGCCGAACACTGAAGCTTTCTTT TRBV6-6 TRBD1 TRBJ1-1 NA
CASSLDRYGYTF TGCGCCAGCAGCCTGGACCGGTATGGCTACACCTTC TRBV5-1 NA TRBJ1-2 few
CASSYGVGAYEQYF TGTGCCAGCAGTTACGGCGTCGGGGCCTACGAGCAGTACTTC TRBV6-5 NA TRBJ2-7 NA
CASSEDRGRNSPLHF TGTGCCAGCAGTGAGGACAGGGGGAGGAATTCACCCCTCCACTTT TRBV2 TRBD1 TRBJ1-6 once